A single sample is the source of the 9 T cell receptor beta chains below, sequenced in a study of OX40 agonist ivuxolimab in advanced cancers. Assay: immunoSEQ multiplex PCR; the TCRdb copy retains only in-frame clones and omits some. The sample has tens of thousands of clones, 86% seen once. The sequencing used CD4+ or CD8+ T cells sorted from blood, collected in a trial of the OX40 agonist ivuxolimab. Receptor source: an adult with an advanced solid tumor such as melanoma, head and neck, liver or kidney cancer.

The chain combines TRBV7-2 with TRBJ2-3, with D possibly matching TRBD2 (5 bases). Trimming took 5 bases from V and 0 from J, leaving 21 bases between them. Germline-derived CDR1 and CDR2 are SGHTA and FQGNSA. This CDR3 contains 18 residues. CDR3 nucleotide sequence: TGTGCCAGCAGCAATCTCCCCGTCAGGACTGTTAGCACAGATACGCAGTATTTT. The encoded protein is CASSNLPVRTVSTDTQYF.

The rearrangement joins TRBV19 to TRBJ2-1, with TRBD1 matching over 9 bases. From germline, CDR1 is LNHDA and CDR2 SQIVND (reference sequence). The CDR3 contains 16 residues. V dropped 3 bases and J dropped 2; count of bases not matched to a gene: 5. DNA for the CDR3: TGTGCCAGTAGTATCGTAACAGGGGGCCCCTACAATGAGCAGTTCTTC. This sequence encodes CASSIVTGGPYNEQFF.

This clone is a singleton in its sample. The CDR3 reads CASSPRRSYEQYF. The CDR3 bases are TGTGCCAGCAGCCCACGAAGGTCCTACGAGCAGTACTTC. This chain links TRBV4-2 with TRBJ2-7; D is ambiguous. V was shortened by 4 bases and J by 1 base, with 8 bases between the two germline ends. CDR3 size: 13 residues. Germline values: CDR1 LGHNA, CDR2 YNFKEQ.

The table lists this clone with a few counts. The V and J genes are TRBV7-3 and TRBJ1-5, with D uncertain. Germline assignment: CDR1 SGHTA and CDR2 FQGTGA. The V end lost 2 bases, the J end lost 1 base, and 9 bases lay between the germline ends. CDR3 length equals 15 residues. The chain's CDR3 is CASSLFPGSNQPQHF. The CDR3 DNA reads as TGTGCCAGCAGCTTATTCCCGGGGAGCAATCAGCCCCAGCATTTT.

The chain recombines TRBV27 with TRBJ2-3; weak D call: TRBD1 (6 bases). Germline loops: CDR1 MNHEY, CDR2 SMNVEV (reference sequence). The CDR3 has 14 residues. The V end was cut by 7 bases, the J end by 0 bases, with 11 bases between. In DNA, the CDR3 is TGTGCCAGCACCCGAAGGGGGAGCACAGATACGCAGTATTTT. Translation: CASTRRGSTDTQYF.

The chain links TRBV28 to TRBJ2-7; TRBD1 is a possible D gene (5 bases). The V and J ends lost 6 bases and 4 bases respectively, with 16 bases between them. The CDR3 has 14 residues. In germline, CDR1 is MDHEN, CDR2 SYDVKM. The CDR3 sequence is CASSPKQVVYEQYF. The CDR3 DNA is TGTGCCAGCAGCCCCAAACAGGTAGTGTACGAGCAGTACTTC.

The chain links TRBV9 to TRBJ2-2, with D unresolved. The V gene lost 0 bases and the J gene lost 4 bases, with 7 bases spanning the gap. The CDR3 spans 14 residues. Germline-derived CDR1 and CDR2 are SGDLS and YYNGEE. The CDR3 nucleotides are TGTGCCAGCAGCGTAGGACGGAGCACCGGGGAGCTGTTTTTT. Protein: CASSVGRSTGELFF.

The chain has TRBV7-9 and TRBJ2-5; 8 positions agree with TRBD1. V lost 2 bases and J lost 5; bases outside the gene matches: 10. Germline assignment: CDR1 SEHNR and CDR2 FQNEAQ (reference sequence). This CDR3 spans 16 amino acids. Written as DNA, the CDR3 is TGTGCCAGCAGCTTACCCGAGACAGGGGCCTACGAGACCCAGTACTTC. Translation: CASSLPETGAYETQYF. The entire variable domain, with the rest obtained from reference TRBV7-9 and TRBJ2-5, is as follows: DTGVSQNPRHKITKRGQNVTFRCDPISEHNRLYWYRQTLGQGPEFLTYFQNEAQLEKSRLLSDRFSAERPKGSFSTLEIQRTEQGDSAMYLCASSLPETGAYETQYFGPGTRLLVL.

This sequence joins TRBV7-9 and TRBJ2-3, with D perhaps TRBD1 or TRBD2 (5 bases each). Germline lookup yields CDR1 SEHNR and CDR2 FQNEAQ (reference sequence). V was cut by 5 bases and J by 7 bases, with 13 bases left in between. The CDR3 runs 13 residues. In DNA, the CDR3 is TGTGCCAGCAGCCAGGGAGTAGATTATACGCAGTATTTT. Protein sequence: CASSQGVDYTQYF.